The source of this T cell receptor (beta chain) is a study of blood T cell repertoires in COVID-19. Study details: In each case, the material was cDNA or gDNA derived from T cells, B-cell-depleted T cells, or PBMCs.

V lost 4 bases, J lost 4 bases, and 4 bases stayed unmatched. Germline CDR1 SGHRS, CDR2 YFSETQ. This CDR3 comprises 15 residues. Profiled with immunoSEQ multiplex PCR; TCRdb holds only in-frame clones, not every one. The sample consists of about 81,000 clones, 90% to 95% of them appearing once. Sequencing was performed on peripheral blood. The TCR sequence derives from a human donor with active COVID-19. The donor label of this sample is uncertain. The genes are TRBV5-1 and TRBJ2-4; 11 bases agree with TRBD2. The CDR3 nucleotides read TGCGCCAGCAGCCCAGGGACTAGCGGAAAAAACATTCAGTACTTC. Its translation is CASSPGTSGKNIQYF. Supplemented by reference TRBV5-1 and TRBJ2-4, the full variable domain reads KAGVTQTPRYLIKTRGQQVTLSCSPISGHRSVSWYQQTPGQGLQFLFEYFSETQRNKGNFPGRFSGRQFSNSRSEMNVSTLELGDSALYLCASSPGTSGKNIQYFGAGTRLSVL.